These T cell receptor beta chains were read from a single sample in a study of blood T cell repertoires in COVID-19. Using immunoSEQ multiplex PCR, the repertoire was profiled, and TCRdb retains in-frame clones only, with some absent. The sample contains tens of thousands of clones, about 83% of which appear only once. Sequencing was performed on peripheral blood. The receptors derive from a man aged 70-80 years with COVID-19, enrolled during active disease. Both conserved end residues are part of each CDR3. Fields, in order: J gene, clone size, D gene, V gene, CDR3 DNA, CDR3 protein. A D gene is named only where the DNA matches it firmly. For some rows the clone size is stated as once, few or many, or as a class when expanded; others skip it.

TRBJ2-7 few TRBD1 TRBV11-3 TGTGCCAGCAGCTTAGTTGGAGACAGGGACTACGAGCAGTACTTC CASSLVGDRDYEQYF
TRBJ1-6 - - TRBV28 TGTGCCAGCAGCCCATACTGGAGGGCGCCCCTCCACTTT CASSPYWRAPLHF
TRBJ1-4 - - TRBV3-1/TRBV3-2 TGTGCCAGCAGCCCCCGTGGGGAGGGAAAACTGTTTTTT CASSPRGEGKLFF
TRBJ1-1 - - TRBV19 TGTGCCACAAATAGAAACACTGAAGCTTTCTTT CATNRNTEAFF
TRBJ2-1 - - TRBV10-3 TGTGCCATCAGTGGGGATCGGACCCCAGGGGCGTCGCAGTTCTTC CAISGDRTPGASQFF
TRBJ1-4 - TRBD1 TRBV25-1 TGTGCCAGCGGGCGGACAGGGAATTATGAAAAACTGTTTTTT CASGRTGNYEKLFF
TRBJ2-7 - - TRBV7-2 TGTGCCAGCAGCTTAGCAACCGGGACTGTATTCTACGAGCAGTACTTC CASSLATGTVFYEQYF
TRBJ2-1 - TRBD2 TRBV7-2 TGTGCCAGCCGAGGACTAGCGGGAACTGGTGAGCAGTTCTTC CASRGLAGTGEQFF
TRBJ1-1 few - TRBV28 TGTGCCAGCGGTCCCGCGACAGGTTCGAACACTGAAGCTTTCTTT CASGPATGSNTEAFF
TRBJ2-1 - TRBD2 TRBV19 TGTGCCAGTAGTATTCACAGGACTAGCGGTGAGCAGTTCTTC CASSIHRTSGEQFF
TRBJ2-1 few TRBD1 TRBV6-5 TGTGCCAGCCGCCGGGACAGGGATCCGCTAAATGAGCAGTTCTTC CASRRDRDPLNEQFF
TRBJ1-5 few - TRBV6-5 TGTGCCAGCAGAGACCAACAGAATCAGCCCCAGCATTTT CASRDQQNQPQHF
TRBJ2-7 once - TRBV6-5 TGTGCCAGCAGTTATAACAGGGCCTCCGGCGAGCAGTACTTC CASSYNRASGEQYF
TRBJ2-5 once - TRBV2 TGTGCCAGCAGTGAAGGGGGGCGCCCGACCCAGTACTTC CASSEGGRPTQYF